A single sample is the source of the 27 T cell receptor beta chains below, sequenced in a study of T-cell memory formation after mild COVID-19. TCRdb re-called the 5' RACE reads with MiXCR, one entry per CDR3 protein. The sample yields 250,000 to 300,000 distinct CDR3 sequences, about 17% seen once. Sequences were obtained from PBMCs or a T cell subset sorted from them (not recorded which). The receptor set was obtained from a man aged 18 to 29 who had mild COVID-19 (a few samples of this study predate the infection). Cell type and time point are not known.

This clonotype was seen a handful of times. The CDR3 region is CASSQFSGGLETQYF. The DNA for the CDR3 is TGTGCCAGCAGCCAATTTTCCGGGGGCCTGGAGACCCAGTACTTC. This chain links TRBV4-2 with TRBJ2-5; either TRBD1 or TRBD2 may supply D (6 bases each). The germline V gene encodes CDR1 LGHNA and CDR2 YNFKEQ. This CDR3 has 15 residues. Trimming removed 2 bases from V and 5 bases from J, with 15 bases in between.

This clonotype was detected only a few times. The rearrangement joins TRBV5-1 to TRBJ1-1; 12 bases line up with TRBD1. Germline V CDR1 and CDR2: SGHRS, YFSETQ. The CDR3 covers 17 residues. Germline trimming cut 3 bases from V and 5 bases from J; bases unmatched to any gene: 11. The CDR3 nucleotides are TGCGCCAGCAGCTCGACCGGGACAGGGGGCGCAAAGACTGAAGCTTTCTTT. Residues: CASSSTGTGGAKTEAFF.

The V call is TRBV12-3 or TRBV12-4, the J call TRBJ2-2; 7 bases are a match to TRBD1. V lost 4 bases to trimming and J lost 5 bases; unmatched junction nucleotides: 4. The CDR3 runs to 14 residues. CDR3 DNA: TGTGCCAGCAGTTCCCGACAGGGAACCGGGGAGCTGTTTTTT. The encoded protein is CASSSRQGTGELFF.

This clonotype was counted at least ten times. The CDR3 sequence: CASSQGVLLAGGTDTQYF. CDR3 coding DNA: TGTGCCAGCAGCCAAGGGGTCCTCCTAGCGGGGGGCACAGATACGCAGTATTTT. V and J are TRBV3-1 and TRBJ2-3; 10 bases match TRBD2. The germline CDR1 and CDR2 sequences are LGHDT and YNNKEL (reference sequence). V lost 1 base and J lost 1; bases outside the gene matches: 8. This CDR3 spans 18 amino acids.

V usage is TRBV11-2 and J usage is TRBJ2-7; possibly TRBD2 for D (5 bases). V was pared by 5 bases and J by 5 bases, with 13 bases between. The CDR3 runs 13 residues. Germline assignment: CDR1 SGHAT and CDR2 FQNNGV. Here the CDR3 reads CASSPRAGNEQYF. The CDR3, as DNA: TGTGCCAGCAGCCCTCGTGCGGGTAACGAGCAGTACTTC.

The chain combines TRBV6-5 with TRBJ1-2, with 8 bases matching TRBD1. Germline V gives CDR1 MNHEY, CDR2 SVGAGI. With V trimmed by 0 bases and J by 2 bases, 8 bases remained unmatched. The CDR3 spans 17 residues. CDR3 sequence (DNA): TGTGCCAGCAGTTACTCGGCCGGGGCAGGGGGCAACTATGGCTACACCTTC. Translation: CASSYSAGAGGNYGYTF.

This clonotype came up a few times. The chain links TRBV27 to TRBJ2-7; D unclear. V gave up 8 bases and J gave up 4 bases, with 0 bases separating them. From germline, CDR1 is MNHEY and CDR2 SMNVEV (reference sequence). CDR3 length: 8 amino acids. Written as DNA, the CDR3 is TGTGCCAGCTACGAGCAGTACGTC. It encodes CASYEQYV.

This clonotype was picked up a small number of times. The chain uses TRBV29-1 and TRBJ1-1, with D unclear. Germline V gene lookup returns CDR1 SQVTM and CDR2 ANQGSEA. The V and J ends lost 3 bases and 1 base respectively, with 9 bases between them. The CDR3 contains 13 residues. The CDR3 loop is CSVDFEGNTEAFF. The CDR3 nucleotides are TGCAGCGTTGACTTTGAGGGGAACACTGAAGCTTTCTTT.

This clonotype was found many times. This chain joins TRBV4-1 and TRBJ1-1, with 8 positions matching TRBD1. V shed 1 base and J 8 bases; nucleotides not matched to a gene: 12. The CDR3 contains 16 residues. Per germline, CDR1 MGHRA and CDR2 YSYEKL. The CDR3 loop reads CASSQGFPQGAVEAFF. The CDR3 nucleotides are TGCGCCAGCAGCCAAGGGTTCCCGCAGGGGGCGGTCGAAGCTTTCTTT.

This clonotype was picked up a small number of times. This chain joins TRBV9 and TRBJ2-4; 8 nucleotides agree with TRBD1. V trimming: 4 bases; J trimming: 2 bases; junction bases outside the gene matches: 5. Germline CDR1 reads SGDLS; CDR2 reads YYNGEE. This CDR3 has 15 amino acids. DNA for the CDR3: TGTGCCAGCAGCCAGGGGGCAGGAACCAAAAACATTCAGTACTTC. The encoded protein is CASSQGAGTKNIQYF.

This clonotype was found a few times. The rearrangement links TRBV20-1 to TRBJ2-2; D is possibly TRBD1 (6 bases). The CDR3 sequence is 16 residues long. Trimming removed 1 base from V and 3 bases from J, with 15 bases in between. The germline V gene encodes CDR1 DFQATT and CDR2 SNEGSKA (reference sequence). The CDR3 sequence: CSARGGAGAYTGELFF. As DNA, the CDR3 is TGCAGTGCTAGAGGGGGCGCAGGGGCCTACACCGGGGAGCTGTTTTTT.

This clonotype was observed at least ten times. The chain links TRBV28 to TRBJ2-3, with D unresolved. V was clipped by 7 bases and J by 1 base, with 18 bases between them. Germline V gene sequence: CDR1 MDHEN, CDR2 SYDVKM. The CDR3 is 16 amino acids. The CDR3: CASIPSWALGTDTQYF. In nucleotides, the CDR3 is TGTGCCAGCATCCCATCCTGGGCCCTGGGCACAGATACGCAGTATTTT.

This clonotype occurred a few times. For the CDR3, the DNA is TGTGCCAGCAGCTTAGCTGGTAGCGGGAACACCGGGGAGCTGTTTTTT. Translated, it gives CASSLAGSGNTGELFF. The chain uses TRBV7-2 and TRBJ2-2; TRBD2 might be the D (6 bases). The CDR3 runs 16 residues. The germline V gene has CDR1 SGHTA and CDR2 FQGNSA. V shed 0 bases and J shed 1 base, with 9 bases lying between them.

This clonotype was observed a few times. The chain links TRBV7-9 to TRBJ2-5; D is undetermined. The CDR3 is 14 amino acids. The germline V gene has CDR1 SEHNR and CDR2 FQNEAQ (reference sequence). The germline V and J ends were trimmed by 3 bases and 1 base, with 9 bases remaining between them. The CDR3 loop reads CASSFVSLQETQYF. The CDR3, as DNA: TGTGCCAGCAGCTTCGTGAGCCTCCAAGAGACCCAGTACTTC.

V usage is TRBV5-1 and J usage is TRBJ2-4; D not resolved. The germline V gene has CDR1 SGHRS and CDR2 YFSETQ. The CDR3 runs 14 residues. Trimming took off 4 bases at V and 6 bases at J, with 14 bases between the two ends. CDR3 in amino acids: CASSQDGNLNIQYF. The CDR3, as DNA: TGCGCCAGCAGCCAGGATGGGAACCTAAACATTCAGTACTTC.

The chain couples TRBV20-1 to TRBJ2-2; 8 bases map to TRBD1. Losses at the gene ends were 4 bases for V and 6 bases for J; bases not matched to a gene: 7. This CDR3 region has 14 residues. Germline lookup yields CDR1 DFQATT and CDR2 SNEGSKA (reference sequence). Here the CDR3 reads CSAKIPQGAGELFF. The DNA for the CDR3 is TGCAGTGCTAAGATACCACAGGGGGCCGGGGAGCTGTTTTTT.

The gene calls are TRBV5-6 and TRBJ2-3, with TRBD1 as a possible D gene (7 bases). CDR3 length equals 15 residues. Germline CDR1 is SGHDT and CDR2 is YYEEEE. V lost 2 bases and J lost 8, with 18 bases in between. The CDR3 loop is CASSFLGQEGGTQYF. The CDR3 DNA reads TGTGCCAGCAGCTTCCTAGGACAGGAGGGTGGTACGCAGTATTTT.

There are a few counts of this clonotype. The V call is TRBV5-1, the J call TRBJ2-7; D unresolved. Germline V gene lookup returns CDR1 SGHRS and CDR2 YFSETQ. V was pared by 4 bases and J by 2 bases, with 7 bases between. CDR3 length: 12 amino acids. CDR3 nucleotide sequence: TGCGCCAGCAGCCGTGAACCCTACGAGCAGTACTTC. Translation gives CASSREPYEQYF.

This clonotype was seen many times. V and J are TRBV6-2 or TRBV6-3 and TRBJ2-5; D unresolved. Germline-derived CDR1 and CDR2 are MNHEY and SVGEGT. The length of the CDR3 is 12 residues. The ends were cut back, 5 bases at V and 5 bases at J, with 9 bases in the middle. CDR3: CASSPTDETQYF. CDR3 sequence (DNA): TGTGCCAGCAGTCCAACGGATGAGACCCAGTACTTC.

This clonotype was picked up many times. The CDR3 protein is CASSLVLDTEAFF. The DNA of the CDR3 is TGTGCCAGCAGCTTAGTTTTGGACACTGAAGCTTTCTTT. The chain is built from TRBV7-2 and TRBJ1-1; D gene unclear. The CDR3 spans 13 residues. Germline V CDR1 and CDR2: SGHTA, FQGNSA. V was cut by 1 base and J by 3 bases, with 6 bases left in between.

CDR3 in amino acids: CASSVEALNTEAFF. The CDR3 DNA sequence: TGTGCCAGCAGCGTAGAGGCTTTGAACACTGAAGCTTTCTTT. The rearrangement links TRBV9 to TRBJ1-1; D is uncertain. This CDR3 region has 14 residues. The V end lost 0 bases, the J end lost 0 bases, and 6 bases lay between the germline ends. Germline CDR1 and CDR2: SGDLS and YYNGEE.

The V gene is TRBV24-1, the J gene TRBJ2-7, with 7 bases lining up with TRBD1. The junction had 13 bases not matched to a gene; V was cut back by 3 bases and J by 6 bases. In germline, CDR1 is KGHDR, CDR2 SFDVKD. The CDR3 is 16 residues long. CDR3 DNA sequence: TGTGCCACCAGTGATCTTTTCCACAGGGGTGTTGGCGAGCAGTACGTC. This gives the protein CATSDLFHRGVGEQYV.

This clonotype was seen only a few times. V gene TRBV10-3 combines with J gene TRBJ1-2, with no clear D. The V gene's germline CDR1 is ENHRY and CDR2 SYGVKD. Trimming shortened V by 3 bases and J by 0 bases, and 8 bases separated the two germline ends. The CDR3 extends over 14 amino acids. The CDR3: CAISEGRTNYGYTF. The CDR3 DNA reads as TGTGCCATCAGTGAAGGCAGAACTAACTATGGCTACACCTTC.

This clonotype was seen ten or more times. The chain combines TRBV4-1 with TRBJ2-7; 8 positions agree with TRBD1. The CDR3 totals 15 residues. The germline V gene has CDR1 MGHRA and CDR2 YSYEKL. Unmatched junction bases numbered 5, after V lost 4 bases and J lost 0 bases. The CDR3 loop reads CASSLHRGISYEQYF. For the CDR3, the DNA is TGCGCCAGCAGCCTCCACAGGGGGATCTCCTACGAGCAGTACTTC.

The CDR3 spells CASSSTSDETQYF. CDR3 DNA sequence: TGTGCCAGCAGTTCGACTAGCGATGAGACCCAGTACTTC. This rearrangement joins TRBV28 to TRBJ2-5, with 8 positions matching TRBD2. Germline lookup yields CDR1 MDHEN and CDR2 SYDVKM. This CDR3 spans 13 amino acids. The V and J ends lost 4 bases and 5 bases, in that order; junction bases with no gene match: 3.

This chain uses TRBV5-1 with TRBJ2-3, with a weak D call TRBD2 (6 bases). CDR3 length equals 15 residues. V was trimmed by 4 bases and J by 2 bases, leaving 14 bases between them. Germline V gene lookup returns CDR1 SGHRS and CDR2 YFSETQ. The CDR3 region is CASSEYSGPTDTQYF. In DNA, the CDR3 is TGCGCCAGCAGCGAGTACAGCGGGCCCACAGATACGCAGTATTTT.

This clonotype has more than one count but fewer than ten. V usage is TRBV7-2 and J usage is TRBJ2-7; 7 positions match TRBD1. This CDR3 is built from 14 residues. In germline, CDR1 is SGHTA, CDR2 FQGNSA. J was trimmed by 1 base and V by 0 bases; bases with no gene match: 0. The CDR3 DNA sequence: TGTGCCAGCAGCTTAGCGGGACAGTCCTACGAGCAGTACGTC. It is translated as CASSLAGQSYEQYV.